This is a list of T cell receptor beta chains from one sample in a study of identical twins. From the 5' RACE reads, TCRdb called clonotypes with MiXCR, one entry per CDR3 protein. The sample lists 1.5 million or so distinct CDR3 sequences, roughly 35% occurring once. Sequencing used cord blood. The receptors come from a newborn girl in good health. CDR3s include the opening cysteine and the closing phenylalanine or tryptophan. The D gene is left open where the match is weak. Clone size, where shown, is once, few, many, or a class for clones that have expanded.

TRBJ2-1	TRBD2	-	TRBV12-5	CASGLSLAGRHDEQFF	TGTGCTAGTGGTTTGTCGCTAGCGGGACGACATGATGAGCAGTTCTTC
TRBJ1-1	-	-	TRBV10-3	CAIGASNTVAFF	TGTGCCATCGGGGCCAGTAACACTGTAGCTTTCTTT
TRBJ2-7	-	-	TRBV3-1	CASSQMGPSQGQYF	TGTGCCAGCAGCCAAATGGGGCCCTCCCAGGGCCAGTACTTC
TRBJ2-1	-	few	TRBV27	CASSLIGSSYNEQFF	TGTGCCAGCAGTTTAATCGGCAGCTCCTACAATGAGCAGTTCTTC
TRBJ2-3	-	-	TRBV12-3/TRBV12-4	CASSLNSGYTTDTQYF	TGTGCCAGCAGTTTAAACAGCGGCTATACCACAGATACGCAGTATTTT
TRBJ1-5	-	-	TRBV5-1	CASSLGNSQPQHF	TGCGCCAGCAGCTTGGGCAATAGTCAGCCCCAGCATTTT
TRBJ2-1	TRBD2	-	TRBV27	CASSPGTSGSGEQFF	TGTGCCAGCAGTCCAGGGACTAGCGGGAGCGGTGAGCAGTTCTTC
TRBJ2-6	TRBD2	-	TRBV7-2	CASSVSGSPLSGANVLTF	TGTGCCAGCAGCGTTAGCGGGAGTCCCCTTTCTGGGGCCAACGTCCTGACTTTC
TRBJ2-3	TRBD2	-	TRBV12-3/TRBV12-4	CASSPFLAGGRADTQYF	TGTGCCAGCAGTCCCTTCCTAGCGGGAGGAAGGGCAGATACGCAGTATTTT
TRBJ2-7	-	-	TRBV27	CASSRSWGSSYEQYF	TGTGCCAGCAGTAGATCGTGGGGATCGAGTTACGAGCAGTACTTC
TRBJ2-2	TRBD2	-	TRBV14	CASSQAGLATGELFF	TGTGCCAGCAGCCAAGCCGGACTAGCCACCGGGGAGCTGTTTTTT
TRBJ2-7	-	-	TRBV25-1	CASSFGVGKQYF	TGTGCCAGCAGTTTCGGAGTGGGGAAGCAGTACTTC
TRBJ1-1	TRBD1	-	TRBV3-1	CASSQVDRGAFF	TGTGCCAGCAGCCAAGTGGACAGGGGGGCTTTCTTT
TRBJ2-3	-	-	TRBV12-3/TRBV12-4	CASSPRAGSADTQYF	TGTGCCAGCAGTCCGCGAGCAGGGAGCGCAGATACGCAGTATTTT
TRBJ2-5	-	-	TRBV15	CATSRGDGGQETQYF	TGTGCCACCAGCAGAGGGGACGGGGGACAAGAGACCCAGTACTTC
TRBJ2-1	-	-	TRBV7-2	CASSLMASAMYNEQFF	TGTGCCAGCAGCTTAATGGCTAGCGCCATGTACAATGAGCAGTTCTTC